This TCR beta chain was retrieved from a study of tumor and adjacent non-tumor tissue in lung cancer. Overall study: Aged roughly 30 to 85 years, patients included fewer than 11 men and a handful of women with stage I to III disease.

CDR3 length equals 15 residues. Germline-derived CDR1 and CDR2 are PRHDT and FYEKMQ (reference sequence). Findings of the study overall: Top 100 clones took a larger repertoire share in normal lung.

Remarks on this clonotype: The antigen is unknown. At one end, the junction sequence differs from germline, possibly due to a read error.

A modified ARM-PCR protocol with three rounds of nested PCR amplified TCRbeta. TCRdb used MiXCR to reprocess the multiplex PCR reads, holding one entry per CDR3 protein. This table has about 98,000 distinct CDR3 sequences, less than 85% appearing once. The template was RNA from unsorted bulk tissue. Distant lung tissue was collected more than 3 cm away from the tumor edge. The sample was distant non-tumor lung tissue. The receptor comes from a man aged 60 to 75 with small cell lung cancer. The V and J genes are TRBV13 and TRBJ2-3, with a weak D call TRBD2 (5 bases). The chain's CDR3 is CASSPSWLSTVTQYF. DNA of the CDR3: TGTGCCAGCAGCCCTAGCTGGTTGAGCACAGTTACGCAGTATTTT.